A single sample is the source of the 10 T cell receptor beta chains below, sequenced in a study of cytotoxic CD8 clonotypes in ibrutinib-treated CLL. TCRdb's copy holds only in-frame clones and misses some; the assay was immunoSEQ multiplex PCR. The repertoire has about 310,000 clones, roughly 85% of them found once; the top ten carry over 6.5%. Here the sequenced sample was PBMCs, taken before ibrutinib treatment. These receptors all come from a human donor with chronic lymphocytic leukemia.

V and J are TRBV14 and TRBJ1-2, with D possibly TRBD1 on 6 matching bases. Trimming pared 4 bases from V and 9 bases from J, leaving 12 bases between. The CDR3 consists of 12 residues. Germline CDR1 is SGHDN and CDR2 is FVKESK. The CDR3 here is CASSLPQGSYTF. For the CDR3, the DNA is TGTGCCAGCAGCCTCCCACAGGGAAGCTACACCTTC.

This chain links TRBV6-5 with TRBJ2-1, with no clear D. V was cut by 8 bases and J by 0 bases, with 14 bases left in between. Germline assignment: CDR1 MNHEY and CDR2 SVGAGI. The CDR3 has 15 amino acids. CDR3 DNA sequence: TGTGCCAGCGTGGCGGACGGTAACTCCTACAATGAGCAGTTCTTC. Translating gives CASVADGNSYNEQFF.

This clone was picked up a small number of times. The V gene is TRBV5-1, the J gene TRBJ2-3; 10 positions match TRBD2. Trimming removed 4 bases from V and 0 bases from J; junction bases left unmatched: 5. This CDR3 region has 16 residues. Germline V gives CDR1 SGHRS, CDR2 YFSETQ. CDR3 sequence (DNA): TGCGCCAGCAGCCGGCCGACTAGCGGGAGCACAGATACGCAGTATTTT. Encoded protein: CASSRPTSGSTDTQYF. Together with reference TRBV5-1 and TRBJ2-3, the CDR3 gives the full variable domain: KAGVTQTPRYLIKTRGQQVTLSCSPISGHRSVSWYQQTPGQGLQFLFEYFSETQRNKGNFPGRFSGRQFSNSRSEMNVSTLELGDSALYLCASSRPTSGSTDTQYFGPGTRLTVL.

This chain connects TRBV29-1 to TRBJ2-7, with D perhaps TRBD1 (6 bases). This CDR3 spans 13 amino acids. V was pared by 4 bases and J by 0 bases, with 10 bases between. Germline CDR1 is SQVTM and CDR2 is ANQGSEA. The CDR3 DNA follows: TGCAGCGTTGGGACAGCCAACTCCTACGAGCAGTACTTC. Protein sequence: CSVGTANSYEQYF.

As regards this clone: Distinct nucleotide sequences in the sample also encode this CDR3. The chain links TRBV6-1 to TRBJ1-2; D is unresolved. In germline, CDR1 is MNHNS, CDR2 SASEGT. This CDR3 has 12 residues. The V gene lost 4 bases and the J gene lost 4 bases, with 7 bases spanning the gap. CDR3 in DNA: TGTGCCAGCAGTGCTGATCGCTATGGCTACACCTTC. Protein sequence: CASSADRYGYTF.

V gene TRBV7-9 combines with J gene TRBJ1-5; 8 nucleotides align to TRBD1. CDR3 size: 14 residues. V lost 4 bases to trimming and J lost 3 bases; unmatched junction nucleotides: 2. From germline, CDR1 is SEHNR and CDR2 FQNEAQ (reference sequence). The CDR3 DNA follows: TGTGCCAGCAGCTGGGGACAGGACAATCAGCCCCAGCATTTT. As protein: CASSWGQDNQPQHF.

The chain uses TRBV4-1 and TRBJ1-3; D remains unclear. Germline V gene lookup returns CDR1 MGHRA and CDR2 YSYEKL. Trimming pared 2 bases from V and 8 bases from J, leaving 25 bases between. This CDR3 contains 18 residues. The CDR3 spells CASSQIWARTHGEYTIYF. The CDR3 DNA reads as TGCGCCAGCAGCCAAATCTGGGCCAGGACTCATGGCGAATACACCATATATTTT.

This chain links TRBV11-3 with TRBJ2-7, with 8 bases identical to TRBD1. V dropped 5 bases and J dropped 3; count of bases not matched to a gene: 6. The CDR3 covers 14 residues. Per the germline V gene, CDR1 is SGHNT and CDR2 is YENEEA. CDR3 loop: CASSIGTGDYEQYF. For the CDR3, the DNA is TGTGCCAGCAGCATCGGGACAGGAGACTACGAGCAGTACTTC.

This rearrangement joins TRBV11-3 to TRBJ2-1; 7 positions agree with TRBD2. In germline, CDR1 is SGHNT, CDR2 YENEEA. J was trimmed by 10 bases and V by 3 bases; bases with no gene match: 6. There are 13 residues in the CDR3. The CDR3 protein is CASSFLSRGEQFF. The DNA of the CDR3 is TGTGCCAGCAGCTTTCTATCGCGGGGGGAGCAGTTCTTC.

This clone was seen a single time. The CDR3 loop reads CASSSRSGRSYNEQFF. The DNA for the CDR3 is TGTGCCAGCAGCTCGAGATCGGGGCGGAGCTACAATGAGCAGTTCTTC. V usage is TRBV5-6 and J usage is TRBJ2-1, with D tentatively TRBD1 or TRBD2 (5 bases each). The V gene's germline CDR1 is SGHDT and CDR2 YYEEEE. The CDR3 extends over 16 amino acids. V dropped 3 bases and J dropped 3 bases, with 16 bases sitting between them.